These 24 T cell receptor beta chains share one sample of origin, sequenced in a study of cytomegalovirus exposure and HLA in healthy donors. It was with 60 Vbeta and 13 Jbeta primers that the PCR ran. Sequencing used immunoSEQ multiplex PCR; TCRdb keeps in-frame clones, though not all of them. The sample lists 84,000 or so clones, roughly 80% occurring once. Sequencing input: PBMCs. These receptors were obtained from a boy younger than 18 in good health and CMV-seronegative.

The rearrangement joins TRBV9 to TRBJ2-6; 7 bases match TRBD1. Germline CDR1 SGDLS, CDR2 YYNGEE. This CDR3 is built from 15 residues. V dropped 3 bases and J dropped 4; count of bases not matched to a gene: 4. CDR3 DNA sequence: TGTGCCAGCAGCGCCGACAGGGAAGGGGCCAACGTCCTGACTTTC. Encoded protein: CASSADREGANVLTF. Complete variable domain (other parts from reference TRBV9 and TRBJ2-6): DSGVTQTPKHLITATGQRVTLRCSPRSGDLSVYWYQQSLDQGLQFLIQYYNGEERAKGNILERFSAQQFPDLHSELNLSSLELGDSALYFCASSADREGANVLTFGAGSRLTVL.

The genes are TRBV15 and TRBJ1-2; D possibly corresponds to TRBD1 (6 bases). Germline loops: CDR1 LNHNV, CDR2 YYDKDF (reference sequence). This CDR3 has 14 residues. V was clipped by 6 bases and J by 8 bases, with 19 bases between them. CDR3 DNA: TGTGCCACCAGGACTCGGGATACAGGGTCAGGCTACACCTTC. The encoded protein is CATRTRDTGSGYTF.

Only a few counts were recorded for this clone. This chain joins TRBV6-5 and TRBJ1-2; possibly TRBD1 for D (5 bases). Trimming took off 7 bases at V and 8 bases at J, with 20 bases between the two ends. Germline V CDR1 and CDR2: MNHEY, SVGAGI. The CDR3 is made up of 14 amino acids. In DNA, the CDR3 is TGTGCCAGCACCACCTCGGACACTTCGGGCGGCTACACCTTC. Amino acids: CASTTSDTSGGYTF.

V and J are TRBV29-1 and TRBJ2-7; 7 bases match TRBD1. Germline V CDR1 and CDR2: SQVTM, ANQGSEA. The J segment lost 0 bases and the V segment lost 7 bases, leaving 6 bases of the junction unmatched. This CDR3 is built from 13 residues. CDR3 nucleotide sequence: TGCAGCGCGTCGACAGGGTACTCCTACGAGCAGTACTTC. It is translated as CSASTGYSYEQYF.

The V and J genes are TRBV4-3 and TRBJ2-7, with 12 positions matching TRBD1. This CDR3 contains 15 residues. V lost 4 bases and J lost 4; bases outside the gene matches: 5. CDR1 and CDR2 from the germline V gene are LGHNA and YSLEER. Here the CDR3 DNA reads TGCGCCAGCAGCCCGGGACAGGGGGCCGGGTACGAGCAGTACTTC. Its protein is CASSPGQGAGYEQYF.

The table lists this clone with a count of one. An end of the junction differs from the germline gene, which may be a read error. This chain connects TRBV6-5 to TRBJ2-5; 8 bases align to TRBD1. CDR3 length: 15 residues. Germline V gene data show CDR1 as MNHEY and CDR2 as SVGAGI. DNA of the CDR3: TGTGTCAGCAGTTACTCCCCGACAGGGGTAGAGACCCAGTACTTC. The encoded protein is CVSSYSPTGVETQYF.

The gene calls are TRBV29-1 and TRBJ1-1; D remains unclear. The CDR3 sequence is 14 residues long. Germline V lookup: CDR1 SQVTM, CDR2 ANQGSEA. Trimming removed 4 bases at V and 2 bases at J, with 14 bases between. The CDR3 coding sequence is TGCAGCGTTGCCCAGGCCAGACACAACACTGAAGCTTTCTTT. Its protein product is CSVAQARHNTEAFF.

The CDR3 DNA follows: TGTGCCAGCAGTTTGACAGCTCCTGCTAACTATGGCTACACCTTC. Its translation: CASSLTAPANYGYTF. The chain employs TRBV28 and TRBJ1-2, with D perhaps matching TRBD1 (5 bases). This CDR3 has 15 residues. From germline, CDR1 is MDHEN and CDR2 SYDVKM. V was shortened by 3 bases and J by 0 bases, with 11 bases between the two germline ends.

The chain carries TRBV21-1 and TRBJ1-5; the table's D call, TRBD1, has no DNA check behind it. TRBV21-1 is designated a pseudogene. CDR3 length equals 18 residues. The CDR3 region has the DNA TGTGCCAGCAGCAGCGGGACAGGGGAAAAAATTAGCAATCAGCCCCAGCATTTT. Encoded protein: CASSSGTGEKISNQPQHF.

The V and J genes are TRBV7-9 and TRBJ1-6, with unresolved D. Trimming took off 1 base at V and 3 bases at J, with 4 bases between the two ends. The germline V gene encodes CDR1 SEHNR and CDR2 FQNEAQ (reference sequence). The CDR3 totals 14 residues. CDR3 in amino acids: CASSLDNYNSPLHF. CDR3 bases: TGTGCCAGCAGCTTAGACAACTATAATTCACCCCTCCACTTT.

There are a few counts of this clone. The chain joins TRBV18 to TRBJ1-1, with D unresolved. With 3 bases removed from V and 0 bases from J, the gap between germline ends came to 11 bases. CDR3 length equals 15 residues. Germline CDR1 and CDR2: KGHSH and LQKENI. The CDR3 here is CASSPIQRLNTEAFF. CDR3 bases: TGTGCCAGCTCACCGATCCAGCGGTTGAACACTGAAGCTTTCTTT.

This rearrangement joins TRBV30 to TRBJ2-7; TRBD2 aligns across 15 bases. V shed 2 bases and J 3 bases; nucleotides not matched to a gene: 5. CDR3 length: 16 residues. Germline CDR1 and CDR2: GTSNPN and SVGIG (reference sequence). The CDR3 DNA follows: TGTGCCTGGAGTCCCGGGACTAGCGGGAGGTTCTACGAGCAGTACTTC. Amino acid sequence: CAWSPGTSGRFYEQYF. Full variable domain (remainder filled in from reference TRBV30 and TRBJ2-7): SQTIHQWPATLVQPVGSPLSLECTVEGTSNPNLYWYRQAAGRGLQLLFYSVGIGQISSEVPQNLSASRPQDRQFILSSKKLLLSDSGFYLCAWSPGTSGRFYEQYFGPGTRLTVT.

Regarding this clone: Other nucleotide sequences in the sample specify the same CDR3. The genes are TRBV15 and TRBJ1-4, with D unclear. This CDR3 contains 13 residues. CDR1 is LNHNV and CDR2 is YYDKDF in the germline V gene (reference sequence). V lost 1 base and J lost 7, with 7 bases in between. This chain's CDR3 is CATSRVPSEKLFF. In DNA, the CDR3 is TGTGCCACCAGCAGAGTCCCTTCTGAAAAACTGTTTTTT.

CDR3 DNA sequence: TGTGCCTGGAGGGGACAGTTTTATACTGAAGCTTTCTTT. This codes for CAWRGQFYTEAFF. The genes are TRBV30 and TRBJ1-1; 7 nucleotides agree with TRBD1. The V segment lost 3 bases and the J segment 5 bases; nucleotides outside the gene matches: 6. The germline V gene encodes CDR1 GTSNPN and CDR2 SVGIG (reference sequence). This CDR3 is 13 amino acids long.

This clone has only a few counts. The chain employs TRBV6-5 and TRBJ1-1, with D possibly being TRBD1 (5 bases). Germline CDR1 and CDR2: MNHEY and SVGAGI. Trimming cost V 4 bases and J 5 bases, with 14 bases left between them. This CDR3 comprises 14 residues. The CDR3 DNA reads TGTGCCAGCAGTTCCATCCCCGGGGGAACTGAAGCTTTCTTT. Protein: CASSSIPGGTEAFF.

V is TRBV5-1 and J is TRBJ1-4, with 7 bases identical to TRBD1. With V trimmed by 4 bases and J by 3 bases, 6 bases remained unmatched. The CDR3 consists of 15 residues. The germline V gene encodes CDR1 SGHRS and CDR2 YFSETQ. The CDR3 DNA sequence: TGCGCCAGCAGCCAGTTCGGGACAGCTAATGAAAAACTGTTTTTT. It encodes CASSQFGTANEKLFF.

The rearrangement uses TRBV14 and TRBJ2-5; D is possibly TRBD2 (5 bases). In germline, CDR1 is SGHDN, CDR2 FVKESK. Deletions cut 0 bases from V and 1 base from J, with 15 bases between. This CDR3 spans 17 amino acids. The CDR3 DNA sequence: TGTGCCAGCAGCCAAGATTTCGGAATAGCGAGCCAAGAGACCCAGTACTTC. Translating gives CASSQDFGIASQETQYF.

The chain has TRBV28 and TRBJ2-2, with 8 bases fitting TRBD1. CDR3 length: 15 residues. CDR1 MDHEN and CDR2 SYDVKM come from the germline V gene. V gave up 5 bases and J gave up 5 bases; unmatched junction bases: 7. The CDR3 DNA is TGTGCCAGCAGTCCGAGGACAGGGTGGACCGGGGAGCTGTTTTTT. Translating gives CASSPRTGWTGELFF.

The CDR3 DNA follows: TGTGCCAGCAGAAGGACAGGGGACGTTCAGCCCCAGCATTTT. It yields the protein CASRRTGDVQPQHF. The chain is built from TRBV6-5 and TRBJ1-5, with TRBD1 matching 9 bases. This CDR3 has 14 amino acids. Germline CDR1 is MNHEY and CDR2 is SVGAGI. V was clipped by 6 bases and J by 6 bases; unmatched bases: 6.

The V and J genes are TRBV4-1 and TRBJ2-1; 9 bases match TRBD1. CDR3 size: 16 residues. Trimming cost V 4 bases and J 7 bases; bases outside gene matches: 11. Germline assignment: CDR1 MGHRA and CDR2 YSYEKL. The CDR3 region has the DNA TGCGCCAGCAGCCTCACCAACAGGGGGCGCGAGAATGAGCAGTTCTTC. Translated: CASSLTNRGRENEQFF.

The chain joins TRBV28 to TRBJ1-1; TRBD1 aligns across 7 bases. The length of the CDR3 is 12 residues. The ends lost 6 bases at V and 4 bases at J; junction bases unmatched: 2. The germline V gene has CDR1 MDHEN and CDR2 SYDVKM. The CDR3, as DNA: TGTGCCAGCAGACGACAGGGCACTGAAGCTTTCTTT. It yields the protein CASRRQGTEAFF. The full variable domain, in which reference TRBV28 and TRBJ1-1 provide the parts outside the CDR3, is DVKVTQSSRYLVKRTGEKVFLECVQDMDHENMFWYRQDPGLGLRLIYFSYDVKMKEKGDIPEGYSVSREKKERFSLILESASTNQTSMYLCASRRQGTEAFFGQGTRLTVV.

This clone appeared once. The genes are TRBV30 and TRBJ2-5, with TRBD2 as a possible D gene (6 bases). The CDR3 loop spans 14 amino acids. Trimming took 0 bases from V and 5 from J, leaving 13 bases between them. CDR1 is GTSNPN, CDR2 SVGIG, per germline (reference sequence). The DNA of the CDR3 is TGTGCCTGGAGTGTAAAGGAGGGGAATGAGACCCAGTACTTC. This codes for CAWSVKEGNETQYF.

This clone has just a few counts. V gene TRBV28 combines with J gene TRBJ1-2; possibly TRBD1 for D (5 bases). CDR1 MDHEN and CDR2 SYDVKM come from the germline V gene. The CDR3 covers 15 residues. Trimming removed 6 bases at V and 5 bases at J, with 19 bases between. CDR3 sequence: CASRDLIGGVYGYTF. Written as DNA, the CDR3 is TGTGCCAGCAGGGACTTGATTGGGGGGGTTTATGGCTACACCTTC.

The chain recombines TRBV7-8 with TRBJ1-1; 8 bases agree with TRBD1. V shed 5 bases and J 0 bases; nucleotides not matched to a gene: 5. This CDR3 region has 15 residues. In germline, CDR1 is SGHVS, CDR2 FQNEAQ. The CDR3, as DNA: TGTGCCAGCAGCCAACAGGGACAGGTGAACACTGAAGCTTTCTTT. Protein: CASSQQGQVNTEAFF.